This section outlines one TCR beta chain sequence together with its context. Its antigen is not known. This sample was included in a study of T cell repertoires in cytomegalovirus infection. On the study more broadly: HLA-B-restricted CMV epitopes that are well studied, plus recently identified HLA-C-restricted ones, were used by the study. Matching HLA type, along with CMV infection, was indicated by public TCR beta signatures.

Notes on the study in general: Carriers of CMV plus the relevant HLA were identified by cumulative public TCR beta family frequency.

Germline-derived CDR1 and CDR2 are SGHVT and SQSDAQ. V was pared by 6 bases and J by 8 bases, with 22 bases between. CDR3 size: 15 residues. MiXCR was run by TCRdb on the reads, yielding one entry per CDR3 protein. The table records 300,000 to 400,000 distinct CDR3 sequences, just under 30% of them present only once. The chain has TRBV7-4 and TRBJ1-2, with a weak D call TRBD1 (6 bases). This sequence was found in a human donor in good health (CMV status not recorded). Some clones in this sample may be carry-over from other donors' samples. The material sequenced was cultured PBMCs, taken from culture after CMV antigen stimulation. The CDR3 is CASSSTQQGQGGYTF. The CDR3 DNA sequence: TGTGCCAGCAGTTCCACTCAACAGGGTCAAGGCGGCTACACCTTC.